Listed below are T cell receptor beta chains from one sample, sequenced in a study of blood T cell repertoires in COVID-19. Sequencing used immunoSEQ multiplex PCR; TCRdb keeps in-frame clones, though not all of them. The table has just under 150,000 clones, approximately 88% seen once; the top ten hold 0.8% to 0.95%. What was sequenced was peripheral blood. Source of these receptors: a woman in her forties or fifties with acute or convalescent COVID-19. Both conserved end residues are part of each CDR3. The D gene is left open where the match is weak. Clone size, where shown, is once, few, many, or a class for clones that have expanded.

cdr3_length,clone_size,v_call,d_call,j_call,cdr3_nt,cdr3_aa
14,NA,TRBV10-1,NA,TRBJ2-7,TGCGCCAGCAGTGAGTCAGGTCTAGACTACGAGCAGTACTTC,CASSESGLDYEQYF
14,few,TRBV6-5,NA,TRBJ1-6,TGTGCCAGCGCGTGGGAGTTAATAACTTCACCCCTCCACTTT,CASAWELITSPLHF
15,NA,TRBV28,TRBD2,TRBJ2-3,TGTGCCAGCAAAGAAGGGACTAGCGTCACAGATACGCAGTATTTT,CASKEGTSVTDTQYF
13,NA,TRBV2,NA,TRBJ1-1,TGTGCCAGCGCTCAGGGTGGCGGCACTGAAGCTTTCTTT,CASAQGGGTEAFF
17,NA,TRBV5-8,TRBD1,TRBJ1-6,TGTGCCAGCAGCTGGGGACAGGGGCACAATTCGAGATCACCCCTCCACTTT,CASSWGQGHNSRSPLHF
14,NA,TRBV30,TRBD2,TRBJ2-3,TGTGCCTGGTCGTCCAACCCGGGGGGAGATACGCAGTATTTT,CAWSSNPGGDTQYF
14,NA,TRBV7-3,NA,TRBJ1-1,TGTGCCAGCAGCTTTGGGGGCTTGGACACTGAAGCTTTCTTT,CASSFGGLDTEAFF
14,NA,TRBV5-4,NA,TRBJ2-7,TGTGCCAGCAGCCCGGGACTTAGCTCCTACGAGCAGTACTTC,CASSPGLSSYEQYF
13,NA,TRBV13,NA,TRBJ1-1,TGTGCCAGCAGCTTACAGGGGTTCACTGAAGCTTTCTTT,CASSLQGFTEAFF
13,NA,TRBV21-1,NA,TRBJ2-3,TGTGCCAGCAGGCTCTGGGAGGAAGATACGCAGTATTTT,CASRLWEEDTQYF
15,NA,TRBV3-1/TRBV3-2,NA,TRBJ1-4,TGTGCCAGCAGCCAAGATCTGGCAGGGGTAAGGAAACTGTTTTTT,CASSQDLAGVRKLFF
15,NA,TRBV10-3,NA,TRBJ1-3,TGTGCCATCACCACAGGGCAAGGACCTGGAAACACCATATATTTT,CAITTGQGPGNTIYF
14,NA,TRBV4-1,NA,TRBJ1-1,TGCGCCAGCGGACGAGTGGAGGGATACACTGAAGCTTTCTTT,CASGRVEGYTEAFF
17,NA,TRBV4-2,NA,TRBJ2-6,TGTGCCAGCAGCCAAGATGGGACAAGCTCTGGGGCCAACGTCCTGACTTTC,CASSQDGTSSGANVLTF
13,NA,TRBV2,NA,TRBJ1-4,TGTGCCAGCAGTTCAGTAATTAATGAAAAACTGTTTTTT,CASSSVINEKLFF
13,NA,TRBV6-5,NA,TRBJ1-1,TGTGCCAGCAGTTCGACACTGAACACTGAAGCTTTCTTT,CASSSTLNTEAFF